This T cell receptor beta chain appears in the sequencing data of a study of blood T cell repertoires in COVID-19 (dated by TCRdb to 2019 to 2021). Broadly, across the study: The collaborator samples originated in the United States, Italy and Spain and spanned the acute and convalescent phases of COVID-19. The repertoires were released in a freely available public database intended as a resource for research on the immune response to SARS-CoV-2. Sample metadata almost always included a de-identified subject ID, COVID-19 status, age in years and sex. HLA class I and class II types, where available, came from metadata supplied by the sample provider rather than from assay-based typing. Deeply sampled blood TCRbeta repertoires from subjects exposed to, actively infected with, or recovered from COVID-19 were included in the dataset. The prospective study material was composed of cDNA or gDNA derived from T cells, B-cell-depleted T cells, or PBMCs. The samples were drawn from the first 160 participants of the ongoing ImmuneRACE study and from some 1,300 subjects provided by 6 global collaborators. Study-level results and caveats: The quantity of clinical and demographic metadata differed by source and by participant and was supplied without curation.

TCRbeta CDR3 regions were amplified from genomic DNA using the immunoSEQ Assay, a bias-controlled multiplex PCR. The paper's data handling went like this. The number of nucleated cells in each sample was estimated by amplification of reference gene primers within the assay. Sequence reads were collapsed and filtered to measure the absolute abundance of every unique TCRbeta CDR3 rearrangement. For each sample, productive Simpson clonality was calculated by taking the square root of Simpson's diversity index across productive rearrangements. What TCRdb holds here is the immuneACCESS table cut down to in-frame rearrangements. Part of the clones is not present; checked against another copy, under half of the missing clones reflect an unresolved V gene, and the others are unexplained. V and J calls and clone size are as listed in that table; D and trimming were resolved from the DNA. For this sample there are some 100,000 clones; about 88% appear just once. 15% to 20% of the sample goes to the ten largest clones.

With regard to this clone: Its antigen is still unknown. No per-base quality is available; no much larger clone lies one base away.

The CDR3 measures 15 amino acids from cysteine to phenylalanine. Of the read, only the CDR3 DNA is kept; its 45 bases are in frame from base 1. According to the germline V gene (reference sequence), CDR1 reads PRHDT and CDR2 reads FYEKMQ. At the junction V is shortened by 5 bases and J by 2 bases, with 15 bases in between. Collaborating institutions collected whole blood in K2EDTA tubes following their own protocols. Collaborator samples were shipped for TCRbeta analysis as frozen whole blood, isolated PBMCs, or DNA extracted from either sample type. In this chain, TRBV13 is recombined with TRBJ1-1; TRBD1 is a possible D gene, resting on 5 matching bases. The TCR was taken from a woman aged 60 to 75 with acute or convalescent COVID-19. Sample: peripheral blood. The sequence in DNA is TGTGCCAGCAGCCTCCTGGGGGGACTAAACACTGAAGCTTTCTTT. It translates to CASSLLGGLNTEAFF.